The present TCR beta chain was sequenced within a study of beta chain features in type 1 diabetes. The whole isolated RNA underwent reverse transcription, so sequencing captured expressed TCRB transcripts. Assay: immunoSEQ multiplex PCR; the TCRdb copy retains only in-frame clones and omits some. The sample yields over 300,000 clones, 9.3% seen once. Cell sorting via CD45RO/CCR7/CD25/CD127/CD95/CD27 was performed to obtain CD4+ naive, central memory, regulatory and stem cell-like memory cells. With 4 bases clipped from V and 14 bases from J, the junction kept 14 bases outside the gene matches. The germline V gene encodes CDR1 WSHSY and CDR2 SAAADI. CDR3 length: 14 amino acids. The study's findings and limits: Shorter TCRB CDR3s, moderately but significantly so, marked every one of the four CD4+ subsets in Type 1 diabetes patients. For type 1 diabetes patients, VDJ junctions showed fewer insertions and more deletions.

Of note for this clone: Its antigen is as yet unknown.

The sequence was obtained from a man aged 25-40 years with type 1 diabetes. The sample comprised central memory CD4+ T cells from blood. The chain joins TRBV10-2 to TRBJ1-2, with 9 bases fitting TRBD1. CDR3 DNA sequence: TGCGCCAGCAGTGCCGCCCTGGAACAGGGGGCGCGGACCTTC. Its translation: CASSAALEQGARTF.